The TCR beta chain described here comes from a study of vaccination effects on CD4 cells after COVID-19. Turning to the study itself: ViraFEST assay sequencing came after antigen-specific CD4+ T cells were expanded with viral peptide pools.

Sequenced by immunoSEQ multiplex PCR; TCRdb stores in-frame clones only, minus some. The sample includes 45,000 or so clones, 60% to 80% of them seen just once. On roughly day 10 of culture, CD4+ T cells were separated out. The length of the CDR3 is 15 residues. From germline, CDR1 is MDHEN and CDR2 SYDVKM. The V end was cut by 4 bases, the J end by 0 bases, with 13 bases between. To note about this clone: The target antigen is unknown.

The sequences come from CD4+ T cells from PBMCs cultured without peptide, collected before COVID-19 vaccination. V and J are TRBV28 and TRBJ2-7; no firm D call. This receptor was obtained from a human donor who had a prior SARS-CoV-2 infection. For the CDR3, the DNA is TGTGCCAGCAGTTCAGTCCTCAGGAGCTCCTACGAGCAGTACTTC. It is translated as CASSSVLRSSYEQYF.